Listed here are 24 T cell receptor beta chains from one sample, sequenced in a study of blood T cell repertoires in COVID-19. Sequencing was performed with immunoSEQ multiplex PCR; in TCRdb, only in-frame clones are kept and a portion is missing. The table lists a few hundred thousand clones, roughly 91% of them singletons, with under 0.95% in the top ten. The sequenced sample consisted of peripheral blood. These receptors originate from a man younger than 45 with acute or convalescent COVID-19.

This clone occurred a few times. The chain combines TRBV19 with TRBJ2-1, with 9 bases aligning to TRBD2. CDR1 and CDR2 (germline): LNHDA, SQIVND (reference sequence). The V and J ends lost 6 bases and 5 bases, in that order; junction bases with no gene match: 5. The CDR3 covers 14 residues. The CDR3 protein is CASRGSGSHNEQFF. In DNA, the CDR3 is TGTGCCAGTAGGGGTAGCGGGAGTCACAATGAGCAGTTCTTC.

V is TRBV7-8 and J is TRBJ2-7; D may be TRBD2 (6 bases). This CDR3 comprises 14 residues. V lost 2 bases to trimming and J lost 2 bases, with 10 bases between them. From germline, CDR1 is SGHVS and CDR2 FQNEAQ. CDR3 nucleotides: TGTGCCAGCAGCTTAAGGGACTGGACCTACGAGCAGTACTTC. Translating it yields CASSLRDWTYEQYF. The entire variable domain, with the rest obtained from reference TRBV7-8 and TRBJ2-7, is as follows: GAGVSQSPRYKVAKRGQDVALRCDPISGHVSLFWYQQALGQGPEFLTYFQNEAQLDKSGLPSDRFFAERPEGSVSTLKIQRTQQEDSAVYLCASSLRDWTYEQYFGPGTRLTVT.

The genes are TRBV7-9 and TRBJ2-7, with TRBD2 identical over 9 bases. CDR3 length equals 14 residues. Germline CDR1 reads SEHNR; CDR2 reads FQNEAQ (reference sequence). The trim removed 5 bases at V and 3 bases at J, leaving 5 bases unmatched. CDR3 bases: TGTGCCAGCAGCCCTATACTAGCGGGCTACGAGCAGTACTTC. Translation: CASSPILAGYEQYF.

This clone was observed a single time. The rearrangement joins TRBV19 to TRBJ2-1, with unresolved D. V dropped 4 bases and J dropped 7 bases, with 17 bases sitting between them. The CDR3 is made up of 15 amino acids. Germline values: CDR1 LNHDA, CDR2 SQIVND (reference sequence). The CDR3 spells CASSTLPSMDNEQFF. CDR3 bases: TGTGCCAGTAGTACTCTACCTAGTATGGATAATGAGCAGTTCTTC.

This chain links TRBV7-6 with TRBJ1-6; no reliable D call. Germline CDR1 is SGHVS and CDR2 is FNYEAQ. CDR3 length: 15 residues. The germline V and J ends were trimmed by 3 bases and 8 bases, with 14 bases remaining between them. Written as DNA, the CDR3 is TGTGCCAGCAGCTTGGCGCGGGATAGGCATTCACCCCTCCACTTT. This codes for CASSLARDRHSPLHF.

CDR3 nucleotide sequence: TGTGCCAGCAGCGCCCCCGGGAGGACTGGAAACACCATATATTTT. Translating gives CASSAPGRTGNTIYF. The chain is built from TRBV28 and TRBJ1-3; D call uncertain. Per the germline V gene, CDR1 is MDHEN and CDR2 is SYDVKM. Trimming cost V 6 bases and J 2 bases, with 14 bases left between them. This CDR3 region has 15 residues. The whole variable domain, remainder taken from reference TRBV28 and TRBJ1-3, is DVKVTQSSRYLVKRTGEKVFLECVQDMDHENMFWYRQDPGLGLRLIYFSYDVKMKEKGDIPEGYSVSREKKERFSLILESASTNQTSMYLCASSAPGRTGNTIYFGEGSWLTVV.

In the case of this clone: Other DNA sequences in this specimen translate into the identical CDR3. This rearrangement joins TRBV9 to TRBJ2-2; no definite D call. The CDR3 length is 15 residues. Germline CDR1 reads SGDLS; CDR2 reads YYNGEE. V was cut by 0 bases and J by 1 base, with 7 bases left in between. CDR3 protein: CASSVVAGNTGELFF. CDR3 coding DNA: TGTGCCAGCAGCGTAGTTGCAGGGAACACCGGGGAGCTGTTTTTT.

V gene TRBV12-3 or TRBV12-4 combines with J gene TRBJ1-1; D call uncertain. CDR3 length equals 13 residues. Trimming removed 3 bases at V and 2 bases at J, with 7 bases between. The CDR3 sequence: CASSLTENTEAFF. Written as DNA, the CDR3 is TGTGCCAGCAGTTTGACTGAAAACACTGAAGCTTTCTTT.

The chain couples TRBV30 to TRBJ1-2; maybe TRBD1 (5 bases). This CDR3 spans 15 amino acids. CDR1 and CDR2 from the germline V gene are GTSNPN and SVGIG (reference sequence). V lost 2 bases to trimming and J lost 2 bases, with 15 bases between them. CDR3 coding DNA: TGTGCCTGGAGTCGGACGGGACTCCTGAACTATGGCTACACCTTC. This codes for CAWSRTGLLNYGYTF.

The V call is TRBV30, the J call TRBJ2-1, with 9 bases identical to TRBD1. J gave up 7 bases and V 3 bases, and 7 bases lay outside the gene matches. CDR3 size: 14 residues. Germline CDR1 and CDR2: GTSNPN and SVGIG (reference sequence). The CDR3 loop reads CAWSPGTGWNEQFF. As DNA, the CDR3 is TGTGCCTGGAGCCCCGGGACAGGGTGGAATGAGCAGTTCTTC. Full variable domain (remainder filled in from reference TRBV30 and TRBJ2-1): SQTIHQWPATLVQPVGSPLSLECTVEGTSNPNLYWYRQAAGRGLQLLFYSVGIGQISSEVPQNLSASRPQDRQFILSSKKLLLSDSGFYLCAWSPGTGWNEQFFGPGTRLTVL.

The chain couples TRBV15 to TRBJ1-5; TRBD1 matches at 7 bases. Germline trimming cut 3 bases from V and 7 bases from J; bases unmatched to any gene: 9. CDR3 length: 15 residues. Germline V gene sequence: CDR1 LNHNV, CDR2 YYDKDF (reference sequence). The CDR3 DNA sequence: TGTGCCACCAGCAGGGGGGCAGGGGGAAGCCAGCCCCAGCATTTT. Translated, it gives CATSRGAGGSQPQHF.

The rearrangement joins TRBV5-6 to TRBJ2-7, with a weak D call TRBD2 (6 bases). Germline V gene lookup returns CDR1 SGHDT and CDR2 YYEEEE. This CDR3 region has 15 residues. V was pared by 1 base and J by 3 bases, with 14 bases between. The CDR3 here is CASSLYGSGFYEQYF. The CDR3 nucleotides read TGTGCCAGCAGCTTGTACGGGAGTGGCTTCTACGAGCAGTACTTC.

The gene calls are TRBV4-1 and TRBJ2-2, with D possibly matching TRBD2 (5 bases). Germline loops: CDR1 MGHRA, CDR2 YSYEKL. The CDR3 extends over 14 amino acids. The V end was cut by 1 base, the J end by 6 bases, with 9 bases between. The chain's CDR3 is CASSQGRGPGELFF. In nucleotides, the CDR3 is TGCGCCAGCAGCCAAGGTCGGGGTCCCGGGGAGCTGTTTTTT.

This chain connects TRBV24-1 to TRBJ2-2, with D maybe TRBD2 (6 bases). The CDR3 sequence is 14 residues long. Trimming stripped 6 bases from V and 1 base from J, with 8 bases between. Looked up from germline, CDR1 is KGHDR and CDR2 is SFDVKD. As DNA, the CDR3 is TGTGCCACCAGTCCGGGAGTGAACACCGGGGAGCTGTTTTTT. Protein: CATSPGVNTGELFF.

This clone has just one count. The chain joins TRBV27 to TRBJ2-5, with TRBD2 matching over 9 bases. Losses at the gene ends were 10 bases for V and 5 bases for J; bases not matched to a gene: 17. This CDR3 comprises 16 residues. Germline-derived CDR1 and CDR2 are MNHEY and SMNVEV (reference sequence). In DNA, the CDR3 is TGTGCCACCGCGATCACCGGGACTAGCCGTCCTGAGACCCAGTACTTC. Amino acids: CATAITGTSRPETQYF.

The CDR3 region has the DNA TGTGCCACCAGCAGTACTCGACTAGATGGAGAGACCCAGTACTTC. Protein sequence: CATSSTRLDGETQYF. The chain recombines TRBV15 with TRBJ2-5; perhaps TRBD2 as D (6 bases). Trimming removed 3 bases from V and 4 bases from J, with 15 bases in between. Germline V gives CDR1 LNHNV, CDR2 YYDKDF (reference sequence). The CDR3 is 15 residues long.

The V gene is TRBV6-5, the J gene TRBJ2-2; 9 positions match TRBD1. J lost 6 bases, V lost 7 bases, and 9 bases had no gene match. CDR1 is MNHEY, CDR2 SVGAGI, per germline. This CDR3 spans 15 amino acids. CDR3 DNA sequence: TGTGCCAGCATCGCCGGGACAGGGCGTGCCGGGGAGCTGTTTTTT. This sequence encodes CASIAGTGRAGELFF.

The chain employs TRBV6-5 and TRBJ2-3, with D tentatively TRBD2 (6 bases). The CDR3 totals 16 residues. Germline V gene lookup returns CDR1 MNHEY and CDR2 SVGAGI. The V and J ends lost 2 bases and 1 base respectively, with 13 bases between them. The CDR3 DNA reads TGTGCCAGCAGTTACCAGGCTAAGCGGGGCACAGATACGCAGTATTTT. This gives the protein CASSYQAKRGTDTQYF.

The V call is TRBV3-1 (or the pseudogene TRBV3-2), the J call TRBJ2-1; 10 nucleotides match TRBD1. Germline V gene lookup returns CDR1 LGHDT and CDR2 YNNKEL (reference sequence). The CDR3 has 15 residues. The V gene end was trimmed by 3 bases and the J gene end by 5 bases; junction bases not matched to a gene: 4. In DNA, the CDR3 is TGTGCCAGCAGCCAGATTGGACAGGGGGACAATGAGCAGTTCTTC. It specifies CASSQIGQGDNEQFF.

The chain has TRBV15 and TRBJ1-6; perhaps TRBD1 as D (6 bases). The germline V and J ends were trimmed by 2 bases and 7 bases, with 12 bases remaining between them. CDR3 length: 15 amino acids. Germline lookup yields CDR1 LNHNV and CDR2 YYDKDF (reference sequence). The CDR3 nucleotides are TGTGCCACCAGCAGACAGACAGGAAGAAATTCACCCCTCCACTTT. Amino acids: CATSRQTGRNSPLHF.

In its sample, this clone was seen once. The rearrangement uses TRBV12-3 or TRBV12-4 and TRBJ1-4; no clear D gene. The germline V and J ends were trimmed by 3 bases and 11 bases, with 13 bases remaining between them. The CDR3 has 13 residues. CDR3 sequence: CASSFGSVRKLFF. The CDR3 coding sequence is TGTGCCAGCAGTTTTGGATCTGTCAGGAAACTGTTTTTT.

CDR3 residues: CASSKASGRGGELFF. Here the CDR3 DNA reads TGTGCCAGCAGTAAGGCTAGCGGGAGGGGCGGGGAGCTGTTTTTT. The chain joins TRBV28 to TRBJ2-2; 12 positions agree with TRBD2. Losses at the gene ends were 5 bases for V and 7 bases for J; bases not matched to a gene: 5. CDR3 length: 15 residues. The germline V gene encodes CDR1 MDHEN and CDR2 SYDVKM. The entire variable domain, with the rest obtained from reference TRBV28 and TRBJ2-2, is as follows: DVKVTQSSRYLVKRTGEKVFLECVQDMDHENMFWYRQDPGLGLRLIYFSYDVKMKEKGDIPEGYSVSREKKERFSLILESASTNQTSMYLCASSKASGRGGELFFGEGSRLTVL.

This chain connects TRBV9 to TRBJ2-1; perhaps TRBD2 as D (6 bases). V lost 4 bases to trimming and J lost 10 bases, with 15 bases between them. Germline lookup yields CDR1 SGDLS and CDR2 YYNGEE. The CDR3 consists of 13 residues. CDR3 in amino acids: CASSLFGEDEQFF. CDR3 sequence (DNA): TGTGCCAGCAGCCTATTTGGGGAGGACGAGCAGTTCTTC.

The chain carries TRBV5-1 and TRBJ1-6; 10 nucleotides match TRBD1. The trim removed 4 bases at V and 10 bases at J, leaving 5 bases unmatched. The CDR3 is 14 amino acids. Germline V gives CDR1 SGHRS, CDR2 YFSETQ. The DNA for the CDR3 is TGCGCCAGCAGCCCAGGGGACAGGGGCTCACCCCTCCACTTT. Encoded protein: CASSPGDRGSPLHF.